This T cell receptor beta chain appears in the sequencing data of a study of T cell responses to AZD1222 COVID-19 vaccine. From germline, CDR1 is KGHSH and CDR2 LQKENI. The CDR3 contains 16 residues. Trimming took 3 bases from V and 4 from J, leaving 19 bases between them. Of note for this clone: The antigen remains unidentified.

Repertoires were generated with immunoSEQ multiplex PCR, while TCRdb's copy carries only in-frame clones and drops some. The profile shows around 180,000 clones, more than 75% of them singletons. Findings of the study overall: The study identified only five to seven AZD1222 recipients as seropositive at baseline. Repertoires were collected only later (after the peak T cell response had occurred). White British ancestry dominated among donors, who included more females, and clonal diversity was possibly underestimated. Receipt of two AZD1222 doses was followed by a rise in Spike-specific TCR breadth and depth.

Sequenced here: peripheral blood, sampled 28 days after the second AZD1222 dose. This rearrangement joins TRBV18 to TRBJ2-7; tentative D call: TRBD1 (6 bases). This clonotype was obtained from an adult who received the AZD1222 COVID-19 vaccine. As DNA, the CDR3 is TGTGCCAGCTCACCGGGGGCCGGGGCCCGAAGATACGAGCAGTACTTC. Translating gives CASSPGAGARRYEQYF.